The 30 T cell receptor beta chains presented below share a single source sample, sequenced in a study of vaccination and CD4 T cells after COVID-19. The antigens for these receptors are not known. Cultured CD4+ T-cell DNA underwent Oncomine TCR Beta short-read sequencing. TCRdb independently ran MiXCR on the PCR reads; one entry per CDR3 protein. The data hold around 3,600 distinct CDR3 sequences, with less than 45% observed a single time. As to treatment: approximately nine-day PBMC culture with coronavirus spike peptide pools or control peptides (ViraFEST assay). The sample comprised CD4+ T cells from blood, cultured in vitro. Source of these receptors: a human donor who had recovered from COVID-19.

This clonotype has a handful of counts. The J gene is TRBJ2-7, the V gene TRBV20-1, with 9 bases aligning to TRBD2. V was pared by 6 bases and J by 4 bases, with 7 bases of the junction left unmatched. CDR3 length: 13 amino acids. Germline V gene sequence: CDR1 DFQATT, CDR2 SNEGSKA (reference sequence). The chain's CDR3 is CSAPSGGLYEQYF. CDR3 nucleotide sequence: TGCAGTGCCCCCAGCGGGGGGCTTTACGAGCAGTACTTC.

Notes on this clonotype: At one end the junction does not follow the germline gene, possibly because of a read error. The chain recombines TRBV25-1 with TRBJ2-2; 7 nucleotides match TRBD2. There are 15 residues in the CDR3. Germline-derived CDR1 and CDR2 are MGHDK and SYGVNS. CDR3 residues: CVSGVPGLRGGELFF. CDR3 DNA sequence: TGTGTCAGCGGGGTCCCCGGCCTCCGGGGCGGGGAGCTGTTTTTT.

The CDR3 region is CASSKGRGFSYEQYF. CDR3 sequence (DNA): TGTGCCAGCAGTAAAGGTCGGGGTTTCTCCTACGAGCAGTACTTC. The chain uses TRBV6-1 and TRBJ2-7; possible D gene TRBD2, 5 bases. Trimming pared 5 bases from V and 0 bases from J, leaving 14 bases between. CDR3 length: 15 amino acids. Germline-derived CDR1 and CDR2 are MNHNS and SASEGT.

This clonotype turned up a few times. This rearrangement joins TRBV5-1 to TRBJ1-5, with a weak D call TRBD1 (6 bases). The V gene's germline CDR1 is SGHRS and CDR2 YFSETQ. The CDR3 sequence is 14 residues long. The V and J ends lost 4 bases and 4 bases respectively, with 12 bases between them. The CDR3 reads CASSPGHQNQPQHF. Written as DNA, the CDR3 is TGCGCCAGCAGCCCGGGACATCAAAATCAGCCCCAGCATTTT.

The table lists this clonotype with a few counts. V and J are TRBV6-1 and TRBJ1-5; D is unresolved. The germline gives CDR1 MNHNS, CDR2 SASEGT. V lost 3 bases and J 4 bases, leaving 10 bases between the germline ends. The CDR3 consists of 14 residues. The CDR3 nucleotides are TGTGCCAGCAGTGATTGGGCAACTAATCAGCCCCAGCATTTT. Translating it yields CASSDWATNQPQHF.

V usage is TRBV5-6 and J usage is TRBJ2-3; 8 bases are shared with TRBD2. This CDR3 region has 15 residues. After removal of 4 bases from V and 1 base from J, the junction contained 5 bases not matched to a gene. Per the germline V gene, CDR1 is SGHDT and CDR2 is YYEEEE. This CDR3 is CASSPSGGRTDTQYF. The CDR3 bases are TGTGCCAGCAGCCCCTCGGGGGGGCGCACAGATACGCAGTATTTT. The entire variable domain, with the rest obtained from reference TRBV5-6 and TRBJ2-3, is as follows: DAGVTQSPTHLIKTRGQQVTLRCSPKSGHDTVSWYQQALGQGPQFIFQYYEEEERQRGNFPDRFSGHQFPNYSSELNVNALLLGDSALYLCASSPSGGRTDTQYFGPGTRLTVL.

This clonotype qualifies as medium-sized. CDR3 bases: TGCAGTGGTCAGGGACACATGAACACTGAAGCTTTCTTT. The encoded protein is CSGQGHMNTEAFF. V usage is TRBV20-1 and J usage is TRBJ1-1; a possible D gene is TRBD1 (6 bases). The length of the CDR3 is 13 residues. The V end was cut by 7 bases, the J end by 0 bases, with 12 bases between. Germline V gene lookup returns CDR1 DFQATT and CDR2 SNEGSKA (reference sequence).

V is TRBV6-2 or TRBV6-3 and J is TRBJ2-2; 7 bases agree with TRBD1. Germline-derived CDR1 and CDR2 are MNHEY and SVGEGT. The CDR3 has 14 residues. Trimming took 7 bases from V and 3 from J; bases not matched to a gene: 5. The CDR3 bases are TGTGCCAGCATTTGGGGACAGTACACCGGGGAGCTGTTTTTT. Protein: CASIWGQYTGELFF.

This clonotype counts as large. The J gene is TRBJ1-4, the V gene TRBV7-8; no clear D. Germline V lookup: CDR1 SGHVS, CDR2 FQNEAQ. The CDR3 runs to 17 residues. V shed 3 bases and J shed 3 bases, with 17 bases lying between them. The CDR3 DNA is TGTGCCAGCAGCTTGGTGGTTGGGGAGCCCGCTAATGAAAAACTGTTTTTT. Protein sequence: CASSLVVGEPANEKLFF. Full variable domain (remainder filled in from reference TRBV7-8 and TRBJ1-4): GAGVSQSPRYKVAKRGQDVALRCDPISGHVSLFWYQQALGQGPEFLTYFQNEAQLDKSGLPSDRFFAERPEGSVSTLKIQRTQQEDSAVYLCASSLVVGEPANEKLFFGSGTQLSVL.

This clonotype has just a few counts. The rearrangement joins TRBV6-1 to TRBJ1-6; the match to TRBD1 covers 8 bases. Germline-derived CDR1 and CDR2 are MNHNS and SASEGT. J lost 8 bases, V lost 6 bases, and 6 bases had no gene match. The CDR3 is made up of 14 amino acids. Written as DNA, the CDR3 is TGTGCCAGCAGAGGACAGGGAGCCTATTCACCCCTCCACTTT. As protein: CASRGQGAYSPLHF.

The sample holds a few counts of this clonotype. V and J are TRBV5-1 and TRBJ2-3, with 7 positions matching TRBD1. This CDR3 comprises 14 residues. The V and J ends lost 0 bases and 4 bases, in that order; junction bases with no gene match: 2. CDR1 and CDR2 (germline): SGHRS, YFSETQ. DNA for the CDR3: TGCGCCAGCAGCTTGGGAGACAGGGCAGATACGCAGTATTTT. Residues: CASSLGDRADTQYF.

This clonotype appeared a single time. V usage is TRBV2 and J usage is TRBJ2-2, with D possibly being TRBD1 (6 bases). Germline V gene sequence: CDR1 SNHLY, CDR2 FYNNEI. CDR3 length: 12 residues. Trimming pared 7 bases from V and 3 bases from J, leaving 6 bases between. As DNA, the CDR3 is TGTGCCAGCACAGGGGACACCGGGGAGCTGTTTTTT. This encodes CASTGDTGELFF.

The chain has TRBV20-1 and TRBJ1-1, with 9 bases lining up with TRBD1. Germline V gene data show CDR1 as DFQATT and CDR2 as SNEGSKA (reference sequence). The CDR3 totals 15 residues. J gave up 5 bases and V 6 bases, and 13 bases lay outside the gene matches. The CDR3 reads CSASRGQGMVTEAFF. The CDR3 DNA reads as TGCAGTGCCAGCCGTGGACAGGGGATGGTAACTGAAGCTTTCTTT.

The chain joins TRBV27 to TRBJ2-2; no clear D gene. This CDR3 has 14 residues. The V end lost 3 bases, the J end lost 2 bases, and 7 bases lay between the germline ends. The germline V gene encodes CDR1 MNHEY and CDR2 SMNVEV (reference sequence). The CDR3 DNA sequence: TGTGCCAGCAGTTTGGAGTATAACACCGGGGAGCTGTTTTTT. Protein product: CASSLEYNTGELFF.

The chain recombines TRBV6-2 or TRBV6-3 with TRBJ2-7; 7 bases align to TRBD1. CDR1 is MNHEY and CDR2 is SVGEGT in the germline V gene. Trimming removed 4 bases from V and 1 base from J; junction bases left unmatched: 4. The CDR3 covers 14 residues. The CDR3 nucleotides are TGTGCCAGCAGTTCCCCCAGGGGGTCCTACGAGCAGTACTTC. This translates into CASSSPRGSYEQYF.

This chain uses TRBV30 with TRBJ1-2, with TRBD1 as a possible D gene (5 bases). The CDR3 is 14 residues long. The germline V gene has CDR1 GTSNPN and CDR2 SVGIG (reference sequence). V was clipped by 1 base and J by 6 bases, with 15 bases between them. CDR3 residues: CAWSGGTNRDGYTF. The CDR3 DNA reads TGTGCCTGGAGTGGAGGGACTAATCGGGATGGCTACACCTTC. The full variable domain, with the rest looked up from reference TRBV30 and TRBJ1-2, is SQTIHQWPATLVQPVGSPLSLECTVEGTSNPNLYWYRQAAGRGLQLLFYSVGIGQISSEVPQNLSASRPQDRQFILSSKKLLLSDSGFYLCAWSGGTNRDGYTFGSGTRLTVV.

The V call is TRBV18, the J call TRBJ1-1; no clear D. Germline V gene sequence: CDR1 KGHSH, CDR2 LQKENI. The CDR3 runs 14 residues. With 3 bases removed from V and 1 base from J, the gap between germline ends came to 9 bases. CDR3 in DNA: TGTGCCAGCTCACCCGGTCCGGGGAACACTGAAGCTTTCTTT. It specifies CASSPGPGNTEAFF.

In its sample, this clonotype was seen a few times. The genes are TRBV6-1 and TRBJ1-1; unclear D gene. This CDR3 is 12 amino acids long. V was clipped by 3 bases and J by 11 bases, with 13 bases between them. CDR1 and CDR2 (germline): MNHNS, SASEGT. CDR3 region: CASSELGILAFF. The DNA for the CDR3 is TGTGCCAGCAGTGAGCTGGGGATACTGGCTTTCTTT.

A note on this clonotype: Germline and junction disagree at one end, which may indicate a read error. J is TRBJ1-5 and V is TRBV27, with D uncertain. This CDR3 is built from 15 residues. Germline assignment: CDR1 MNHEY and CDR2 SMNVEV (reference sequence). The CDR3 is CASGLSGYSNQPQHF. The CDR3 DNA follows: TGTGCCAGCGGTTTATCCGGTTATAGCAATCAGCCCCAGCATTTT.

The gene calls are TRBV5-1 and TRBJ2-3; D unresolved. Trimming pared 6 bases from V and 2 bases from J, leaving 13 bases between. In germline, CDR1 is SGHRS, CDR2 YFSETQ. The CDR3 sequence is 14 residues long. The DNA of the CDR3 is TGCGCCAGCACGGCGACGTCGACCACAGATACGCAGTATTTT. This translates into CASTATSTTDTQYF. Based on the CDR3 plus reference TRBV5-1 and TRBJ2-3, the full variable domain is KAGVTQTPRYLIKTRGQQVTLSCSPISGHRSVSWYQQTPGQGLQFLFEYFSETQRNKGNFPGRFSGRQFSNSRSEMNVSTLELGDSALYLCASTATSTTDTQYFGPGTRLTVL.

This chain uses TRBV30 with TRBJ2-1, with a tentative D call TRBD2 (5 bases). V was cut by 4 bases and J by 5 bases, with 12 bases left in between. The CDR3 runs 13 residues. Germline lookup yields CDR1 GTSNPN and CDR2 SVGIG (reference sequence). CDR3 nucleotides: TGTGCCTGGATGCGTATAGCGAACAATGAGCAGTTCTTC. This codes for CAWMRIANNEQFF.

The V gene is TRBV15, the J gene TRBJ2-7; D tentatively fits TRBD1 or TRBD2 (6 bases each). The CDR3 is made up of 14 amino acids. Trimming left V 3 bases short and J 5 bases short, with 14 bases between. The germline CDR1 and CDR2 sequences are LNHNV and YYDKDF (reference sequence). For the CDR3, the DNA is TGTGCCACCAGCAGTGAGTTGGGGGGCCACGAGCAGTACTTC. It yields the protein CATSSELGGHEQYF. Using reference TRBV15 and TRBJ2-7 for the parts outside the CDR3, the full variable domain is DAMVIQNPRYQVTQFGKPVTLSCSQTLNHNVMYWYQQKSSQAPKLLFHYYDKDFNNEADTPDNFQSRRPNTSFCFLDIRSPGLGDTAMYLCATSSELGGHEQYFGPGTRLTVT.

V and J are TRBV12-3 or TRBV12-4 and TRBJ1-6; possible D gene TRBD1, 5 bases. The CDR3 runs 16 residues. Trimming removed 4 bases at V and 6 bases at J, with 16 bases between. The DNA of the CDR3 is TGTGCCAGCAGTTCCCCGGTTCCGGGACCTAATTCACCCCTCCACTTT. It is translated as CASSSPVPGPNSPLHF.

Only a few counts were recorded for this clonotype. This rearrangement joins TRBV6-1 to TRBJ1-1; D unclear. The CDR3 loop spans 11 amino acids. Germline CDR1 reads MNHNS; CDR2 reads SASEGT. The V end was cut by 6 bases, the J end by 1 base, with 3 bases between. The CDR3 DNA reads as TGTGCCAGCAGGAGGAACACTGAAGCTTTCTTT. It encodes CASRRNTEAFF.

The rearrangement links TRBV19 to TRBJ2-3, with D perhaps matching TRBD2 (6 bases). Trimming pared 3 bases from V and 2 bases from J, leaving 15 bases between. Germline V lookup: CDR1 LNHDA, CDR2 SQIVND (reference sequence). This CDR3 contains 16 residues. The CDR3 nucleotides read TGTGCCAGTAGTATCACAGGTGCGGGGTACACAGATACGCAGTATTTT. This sequence encodes CASSITGAGYTDTQYF.

This clonotype has more than one count but fewer than ten. The V call is TRBV20-1, the J call TRBJ1-2; maybe TRBD1 (6 bases). The CDR3 is 15 amino acids. Trimming took off 0 bases at V and 3 bases at J, with 14 bases between the two ends. The germline gives CDR1 DFQATT, CDR2 SNEGSKA (reference sequence). In nucleotides, the CDR3 is TGCAGTGCTAGAGATTTACAGGGCAGGGACTATGGCTACACCTTC. Its translation is CSARDLQGRDYGYTF.

This clonotype has just a few counts. The chain couples TRBV6-1 to TRBJ1-5, with D possibly matching TRBD1 (5 bases). V lost 6 bases, J lost 11 bases, and 11 bases lay in between. CDR1 and CDR2 from the germline V gene are MNHNS and SASEGT. CDR3 length equals 11 residues. In DNA, the CDR3 is TGTGCCAGCAGGCAGGGAGGCGCCCAGCATTTT. Its protein product is CASRQGGAQHF.

The chain has TRBV20-1 and TRBJ1-2, with 10 bases lining up with TRBD1. The junction had 10 bases not matched to a gene; V was cut back by 3 bases and J by 3 bases. CDR1 DFQATT and CDR2 SNEGSKA come from the germline V gene (reference sequence). This CDR3 comprises 16 residues. The CDR3 nucleotides read TGCAGTGCTAGGGGGGCCAGCGACAGGGGGCACTATGGCTACACCTTC. Protein sequence: CSARGASDRGHYGYTF.

This rearrangement joins TRBV4-1 to TRBJ1-2; TRBD1 is a possible D gene (5 bases). V shed 0 bases and J shed 9 bases, with 17 bases lying between them. Germline V lookup: CDR1 MGHRA, CDR2 YSYEKL. The CDR3 is 15 residues long. The CDR3 DNA sequence: TGCGCCAGCAGCCAAGACTCCGGGACGAGGAGGAGCTACACCTTC. Amino acids: CASSQDSGTRRSYTF.

This clonotype is categorized as medium-sized. The rearrangement links TRBV20-1 to TRBJ2-3, with 9 bases fitting TRBD2. CDR3 length: 14 residues. The ends lost 5 bases at V and 3 bases at J; junction bases unmatched: 6. CDR1 is DFQATT, CDR2 SNEGSKA, per germline (reference sequence). DNA for the CDR3: TGCAGTGCTCCTTCGACTAGCGGAACAGATACGCAGTATTTT. Protein sequence: CSAPSTSGTDTQYF.